This T cell receptor beta chain appears in the sequencing data of a study of blood T cells in healthy people across ages. This clonotype was observed at least ten times. Its antigen is unidentified. Primed by a sample-barcoded 5' primer and a J-beta primer mix, a second PCR proceeded for 7 to 11 cycles. Sequencing of every sample gave 2.5 million or more CDR3-containing paired-end reads. TCRdb re-analysed the 5' RACE reads in MiXCR, keeping a single row per CDR3 protein. Counted here are around 320,000 distinct CDR3 sequences, 27% occurring once; the ten biggest clones make up around 30%. Study outcomes and limitations: The recorded TCR beta diversity per million T cells decreased in a roughly linear manner with age. Strong correlation existed between TCR beta diversity and naive T cell percentage.

Staff drew roughly 10 milliliters of peripheral blood from each donor. V dropped 6 bases and J dropped 11 bases, with 13 bases sitting between them. The germline V gene has CDR1 SQVTM and CDR2 ANQGSEA. This CDR3 contains 10 residues. The clonotype was recovered from a woman in her sixties or seventies in good health. The sequencing input was blood. The chain carries TRBV29-1 and TRBJ1-1; no definite D call. The CDR3, as DNA: TGCAGCGTCGGAGAGGATTCTGCTTTCTTT. As protein: CSVGEDSAFF.